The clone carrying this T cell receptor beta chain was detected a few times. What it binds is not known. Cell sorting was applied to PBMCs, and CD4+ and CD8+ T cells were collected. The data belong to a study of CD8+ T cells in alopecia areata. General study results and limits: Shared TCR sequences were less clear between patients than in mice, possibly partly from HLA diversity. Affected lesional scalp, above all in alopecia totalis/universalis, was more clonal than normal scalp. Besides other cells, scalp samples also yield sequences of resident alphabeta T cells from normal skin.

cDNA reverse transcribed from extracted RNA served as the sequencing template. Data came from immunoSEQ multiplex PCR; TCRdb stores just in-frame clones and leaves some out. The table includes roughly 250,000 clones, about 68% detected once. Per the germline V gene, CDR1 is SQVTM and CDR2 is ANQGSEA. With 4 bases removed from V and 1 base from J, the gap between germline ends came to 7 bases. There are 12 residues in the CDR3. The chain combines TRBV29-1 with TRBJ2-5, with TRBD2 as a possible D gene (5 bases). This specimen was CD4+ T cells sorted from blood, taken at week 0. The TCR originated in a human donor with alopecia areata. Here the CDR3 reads CSVGGFQETQYF. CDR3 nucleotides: TGCAGCGTTGGAGGGTTCCAAGAGACCCAGTACTTC.